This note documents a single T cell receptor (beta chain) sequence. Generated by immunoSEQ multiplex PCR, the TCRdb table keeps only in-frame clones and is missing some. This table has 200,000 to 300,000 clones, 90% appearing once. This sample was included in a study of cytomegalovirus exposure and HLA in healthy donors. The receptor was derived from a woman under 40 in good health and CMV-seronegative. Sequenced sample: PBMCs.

CDR3 bases: TGTGCCAGCAGCTTAACGTTAGCGGGACTCACCGGGGAGCTGTTTTTT. Amino acid sequence: CASSLTLAGLTGELFF. The J gene is TRBJ2-2, the V gene TRBV7-3; 8 bases agree with TRBD2. Germline assignment: CDR1 SGHTA and CDR2 FQGTGA. The trim removed 0 bases at V and 4 bases at J, leaving 4 bases unmatched. This CDR3 has 16 amino acids.